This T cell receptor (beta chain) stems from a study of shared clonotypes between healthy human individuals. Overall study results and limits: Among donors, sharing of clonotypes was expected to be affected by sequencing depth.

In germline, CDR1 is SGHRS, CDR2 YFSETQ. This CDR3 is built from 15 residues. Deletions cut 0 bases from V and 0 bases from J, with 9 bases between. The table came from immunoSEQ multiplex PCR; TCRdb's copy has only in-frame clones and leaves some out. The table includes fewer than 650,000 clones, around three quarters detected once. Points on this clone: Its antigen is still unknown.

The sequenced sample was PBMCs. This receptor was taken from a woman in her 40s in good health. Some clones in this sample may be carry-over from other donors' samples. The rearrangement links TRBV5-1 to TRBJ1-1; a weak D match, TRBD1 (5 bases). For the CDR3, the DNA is TGCGCCAGCAGCTTGGCCGACAGTCTGAACACTGAAGCTTTCTTT. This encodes CASSLADSLNTEAFF.